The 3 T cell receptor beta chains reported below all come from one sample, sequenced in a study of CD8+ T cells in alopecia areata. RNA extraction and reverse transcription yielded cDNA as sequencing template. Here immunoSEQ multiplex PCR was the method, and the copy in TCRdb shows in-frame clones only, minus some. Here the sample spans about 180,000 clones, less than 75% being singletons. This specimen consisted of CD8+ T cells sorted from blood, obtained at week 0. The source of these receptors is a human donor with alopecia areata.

This CDR3 is CASSQNSGGETQYF. The CDR3 coding sequence is TGCGCCAGCAGCCAAAACAGCGGAGGGGAGACCCAGTACTTC. The chain is built from TRBV4-1 and TRBJ2-5, with a tentative D call TRBD2 (6 bases). The CDR3 is 14 amino acids. The V gene's germline CDR1 is MGHRA and CDR2 YSYEKL. The V end was cut by 2 bases, the J end by 5 bases, with 12 bases between.

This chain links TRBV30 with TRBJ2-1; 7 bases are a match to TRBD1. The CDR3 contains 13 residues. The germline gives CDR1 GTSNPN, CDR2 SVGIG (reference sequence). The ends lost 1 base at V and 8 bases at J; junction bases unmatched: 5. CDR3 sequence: CAWSAGQAHEQFF. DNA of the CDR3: TGTGCCTGGAGTGCAGGACAGGCCCATGAGCAGTTCTTC.

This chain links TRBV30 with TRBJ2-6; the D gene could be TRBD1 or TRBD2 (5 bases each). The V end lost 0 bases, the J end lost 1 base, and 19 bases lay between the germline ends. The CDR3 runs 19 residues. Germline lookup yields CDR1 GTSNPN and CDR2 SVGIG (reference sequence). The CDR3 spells CAWSVRDPTQPSGANVLTF. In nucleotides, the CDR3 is TGTGCCTGGAGTGTACGGGACCCAACGCAACCGTCTGGGGCCAACGTCCTGACTTTC.